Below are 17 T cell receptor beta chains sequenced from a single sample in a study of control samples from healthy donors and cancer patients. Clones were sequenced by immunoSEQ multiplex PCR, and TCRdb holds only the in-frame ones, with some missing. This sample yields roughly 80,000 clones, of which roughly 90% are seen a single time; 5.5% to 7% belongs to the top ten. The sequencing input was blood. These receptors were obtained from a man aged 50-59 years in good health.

In DNA form, the CDR3 reads TGTGCCAGCAGTCCTTGGGCCTCGGACGGCTATGGCTACACCTTC. Residues: CASSPWASDGYGYTF. The chain uses TRBV27 and TRBJ1-2; D is unclear. Germline CDR1 is MNHEY and CDR2 is SMNVEV (reference sequence). V lost 5 bases, J lost 4 bases, and 17 bases lay in between. The CDR3 consists of 15 residues.

The CDR3 loop reads CASSYYRNEKLFF. CDR3 coding DNA: TGTGCCAGCAGTTACTACAGAAATGAAAAACTGTTTTTT. The chain links TRBV6-5 to TRBJ1-4, with D unresolved. The germline V gene has CDR1 MNHEY and CDR2 SVGAGI. The length of the CDR3 is 13 residues. V dropped 1 base and J dropped 5 bases, with 5 bases sitting between them.

CDR3 bases: TGTGCCAGCAGCTTGATGAGGGGGCTCCCCTACGAGCAGTACTTC. This translates into CASSLMRGLPYEQYF. The J gene is TRBJ2-7, the V gene TRBV5-6, with TRBD1 matching over 7 bases. This CDR3 has 15 amino acids. Trimming at V came to 1 base and at J to 2 bases, leaving 6 bases not matched to a gene. Per germline, CDR1 SGHDT and CDR2 YYEEEE.

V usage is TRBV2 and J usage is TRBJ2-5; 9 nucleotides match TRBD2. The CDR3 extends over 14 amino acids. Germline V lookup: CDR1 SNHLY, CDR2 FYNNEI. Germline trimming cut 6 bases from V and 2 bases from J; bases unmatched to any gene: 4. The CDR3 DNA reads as TGTGCCAGCAGCCAGGGACTAGCACAAGAGACCCAGTACTTC. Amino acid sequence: CASSQGLAQETQYF.

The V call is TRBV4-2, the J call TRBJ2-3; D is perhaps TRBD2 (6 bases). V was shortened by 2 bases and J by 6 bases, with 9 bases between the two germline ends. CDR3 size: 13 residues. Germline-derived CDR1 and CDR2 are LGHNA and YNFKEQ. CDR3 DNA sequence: TGTGCCAGCAGCCAAAGACGGGAGGATACGCAGTATTTT. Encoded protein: CASSQRREDTQYF.

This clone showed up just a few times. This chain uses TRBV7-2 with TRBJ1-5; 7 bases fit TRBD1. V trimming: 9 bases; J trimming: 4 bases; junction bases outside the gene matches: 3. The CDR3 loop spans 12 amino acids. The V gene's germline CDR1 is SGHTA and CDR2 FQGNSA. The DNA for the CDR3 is TGTGCCAGTCAGGGGGATAATCAGCCCCAGCATTTT. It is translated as CASQGDNQPQHF.

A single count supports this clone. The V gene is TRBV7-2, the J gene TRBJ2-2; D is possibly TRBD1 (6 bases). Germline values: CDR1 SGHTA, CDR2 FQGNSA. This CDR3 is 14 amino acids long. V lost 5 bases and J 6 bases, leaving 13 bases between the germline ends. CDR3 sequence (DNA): TGTGCCAGCAGCGCCTACAGGGTATCCGGGGAGCTGTTTTTT. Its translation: CASSAYRVSGELFF.

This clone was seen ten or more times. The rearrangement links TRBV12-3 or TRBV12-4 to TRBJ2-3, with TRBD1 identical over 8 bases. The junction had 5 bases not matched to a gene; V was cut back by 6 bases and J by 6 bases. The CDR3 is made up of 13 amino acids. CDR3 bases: TGTGCCAGCAGGGGGACAGGAGTTGATACGCAGTATTTT. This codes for CASRGTGVDTQYF.

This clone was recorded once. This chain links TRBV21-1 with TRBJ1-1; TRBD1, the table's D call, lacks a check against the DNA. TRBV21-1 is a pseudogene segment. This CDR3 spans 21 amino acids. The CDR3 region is CASSKGRMGDRLVWRNTEAFF. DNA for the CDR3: TGTGCCAGCAGCAAAGGTCGGATGGGAGACAGGTTGGTTTGGAGAAACACTGAAGCTTTCTTT.

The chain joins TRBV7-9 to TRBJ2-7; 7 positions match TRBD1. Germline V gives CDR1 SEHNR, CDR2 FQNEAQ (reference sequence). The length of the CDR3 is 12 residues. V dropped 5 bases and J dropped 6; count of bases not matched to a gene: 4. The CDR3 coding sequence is TGTGCCAGCAGCAGGGACAGCTCCGAGCAGTACTTC. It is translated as CASSRDSSEQYF.

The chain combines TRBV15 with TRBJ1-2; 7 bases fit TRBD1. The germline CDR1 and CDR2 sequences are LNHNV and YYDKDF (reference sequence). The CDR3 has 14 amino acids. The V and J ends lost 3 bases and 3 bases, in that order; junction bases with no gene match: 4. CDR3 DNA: TGTGCCACCAGCAGTGTACAGGGGCACTATGGCTACACCTTC. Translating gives CATSSVQGHYGYTF.

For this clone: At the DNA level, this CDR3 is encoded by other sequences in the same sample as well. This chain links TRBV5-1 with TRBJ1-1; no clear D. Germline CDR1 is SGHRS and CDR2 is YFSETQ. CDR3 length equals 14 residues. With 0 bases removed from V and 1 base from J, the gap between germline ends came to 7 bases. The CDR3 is CASSLAGSNTEAFF. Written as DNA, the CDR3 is TGCGCCAGCAGCTTGGCCGGGTCGAACACTGAAGCTTTCTTT. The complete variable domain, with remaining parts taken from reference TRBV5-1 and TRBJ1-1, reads KAGVTQTPRYLIKTRGQQVTLSCSPISGHRSVSWYQQTPGQGLQFLFEYFSETQRNKGNFPGRFSGRQFSNSRSEMNVSTLELGDSALYLCASSLAGSNTEAFFGQGTRLTVV.

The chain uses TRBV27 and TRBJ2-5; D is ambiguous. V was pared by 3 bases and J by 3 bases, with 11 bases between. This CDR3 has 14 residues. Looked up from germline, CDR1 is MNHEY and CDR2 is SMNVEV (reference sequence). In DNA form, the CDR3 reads TGTGCCAGCAGTTTTGCAGTTAGGAAAGAGACCCAGTACTTC. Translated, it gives CASSFAVRKETQYF.

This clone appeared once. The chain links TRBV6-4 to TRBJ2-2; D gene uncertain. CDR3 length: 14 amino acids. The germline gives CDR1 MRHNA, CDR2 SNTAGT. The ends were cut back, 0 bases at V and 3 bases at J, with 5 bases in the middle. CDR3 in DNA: TGTGCCAGCAGTGACTCGCCAGACACCGGGGAGCTGTTTTTT. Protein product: CASSDSPDTGELFF.

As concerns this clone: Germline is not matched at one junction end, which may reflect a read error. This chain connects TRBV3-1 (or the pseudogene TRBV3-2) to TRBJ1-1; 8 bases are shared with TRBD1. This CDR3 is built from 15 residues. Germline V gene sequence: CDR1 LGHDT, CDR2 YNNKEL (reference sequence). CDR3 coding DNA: TGTGCCAGCAGCAAAGACAGGGGATTGGGCACTGAAGCTTTCTTT. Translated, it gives CASSKDRGLGTEAFF.

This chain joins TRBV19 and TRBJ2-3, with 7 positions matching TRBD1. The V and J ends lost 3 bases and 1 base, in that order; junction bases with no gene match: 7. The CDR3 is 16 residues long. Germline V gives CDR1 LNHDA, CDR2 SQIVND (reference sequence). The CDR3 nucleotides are TGTGCCAGTAGTATGACAGGGTTGTCTCGCACAGATACGCAGTATTTT. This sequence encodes CASSMTGLSRTDTQYF.

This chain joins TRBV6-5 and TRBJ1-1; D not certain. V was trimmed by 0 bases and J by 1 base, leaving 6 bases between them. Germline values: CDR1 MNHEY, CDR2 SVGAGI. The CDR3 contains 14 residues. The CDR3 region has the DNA TGTGCCAGCAGTTACTCGAGATGGAACACTGAAGCTTTCTTT. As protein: CASSYSRWNTEAFF.